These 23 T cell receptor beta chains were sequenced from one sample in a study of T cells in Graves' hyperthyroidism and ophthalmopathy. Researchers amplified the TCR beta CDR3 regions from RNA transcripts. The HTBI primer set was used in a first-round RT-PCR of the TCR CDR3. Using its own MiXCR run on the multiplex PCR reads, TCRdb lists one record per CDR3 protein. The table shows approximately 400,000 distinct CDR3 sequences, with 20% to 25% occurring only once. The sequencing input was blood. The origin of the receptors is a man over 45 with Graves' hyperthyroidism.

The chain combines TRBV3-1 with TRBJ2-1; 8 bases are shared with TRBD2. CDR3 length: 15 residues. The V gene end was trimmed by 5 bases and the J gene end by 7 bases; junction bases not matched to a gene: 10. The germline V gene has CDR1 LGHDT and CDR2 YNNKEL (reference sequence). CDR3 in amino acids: CASSGRSGRRNEQFF. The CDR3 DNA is TGTGCCAGCAGCGGGCGGAGCGGGAGAAGAAATGAGCAGTTCTTC.

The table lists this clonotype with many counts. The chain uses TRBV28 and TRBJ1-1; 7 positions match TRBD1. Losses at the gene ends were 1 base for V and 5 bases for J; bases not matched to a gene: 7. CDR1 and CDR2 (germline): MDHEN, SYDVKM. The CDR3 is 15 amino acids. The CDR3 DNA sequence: TGTGCCAGCAGTTTATTAAGGGGGCGGGGAACTGAAGCTTTCTTT. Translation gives CASSLLRGRGTEAFF.

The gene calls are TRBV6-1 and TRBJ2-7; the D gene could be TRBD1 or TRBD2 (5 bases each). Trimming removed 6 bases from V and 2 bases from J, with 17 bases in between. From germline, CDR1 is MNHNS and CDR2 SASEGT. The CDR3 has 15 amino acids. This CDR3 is CASRLNRDPTYEQYF. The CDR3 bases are TGTGCCAGCAGACTAAACCGGGACCCTACCTACGAGCAGTACTTC.

The chain's CDR3 is CASSFVGGVFSEQFF. CDR3 coding DNA: TGTGCCAGCAGTTTTGTGGGAGGGGTTTTCAGTGAGCAGTTCTTC. The rearrangement links TRBV12-3 or TRBV12-4 to TRBJ2-1; 7 positions match TRBD2. The CDR3 is 15 amino acids. V shed 3 bases and J 9 bases; nucleotides not matched to a gene: 11.

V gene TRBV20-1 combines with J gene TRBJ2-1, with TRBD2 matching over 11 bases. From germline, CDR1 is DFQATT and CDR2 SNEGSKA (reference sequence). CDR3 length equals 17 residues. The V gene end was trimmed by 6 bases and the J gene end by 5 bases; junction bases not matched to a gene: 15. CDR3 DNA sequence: TGCAGTGCCCCTATTAGCGGGAGGGCCAGGATAAACAATGAGCAGTTCTTC. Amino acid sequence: CSAPISGRARINNEQFF.

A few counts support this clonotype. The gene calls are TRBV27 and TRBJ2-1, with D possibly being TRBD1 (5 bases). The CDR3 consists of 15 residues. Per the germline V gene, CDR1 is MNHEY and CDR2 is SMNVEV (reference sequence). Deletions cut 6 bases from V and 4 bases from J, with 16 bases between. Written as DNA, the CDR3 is TGTGCCAGCAGGATTCAGGGTGGTGGGTACAATGAGCAGTTCTTC. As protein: CASRIQGGGYNEQFF.

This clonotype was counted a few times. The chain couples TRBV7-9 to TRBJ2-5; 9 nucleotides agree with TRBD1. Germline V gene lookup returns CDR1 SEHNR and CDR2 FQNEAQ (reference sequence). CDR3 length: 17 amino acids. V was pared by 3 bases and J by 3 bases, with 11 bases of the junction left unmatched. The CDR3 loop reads CASSFRTNWDREETQYF. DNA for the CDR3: TGTGCCAGCAGCTTCCGCACAAATTGGGACAGGGAAGAGACCCAGTACTTC.

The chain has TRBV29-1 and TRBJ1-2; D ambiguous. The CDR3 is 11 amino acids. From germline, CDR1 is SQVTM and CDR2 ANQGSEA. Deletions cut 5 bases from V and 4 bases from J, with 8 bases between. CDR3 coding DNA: TGCAGCGTTTTTCAATCCTATGGCTACACCTTC. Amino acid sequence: CSVFQSYGYTF.

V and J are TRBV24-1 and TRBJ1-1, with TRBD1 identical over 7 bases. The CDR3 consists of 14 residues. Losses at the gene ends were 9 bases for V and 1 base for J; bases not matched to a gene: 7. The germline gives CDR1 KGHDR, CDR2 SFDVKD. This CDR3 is CATVNRGRNTEAFF. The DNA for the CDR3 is TGTGCCACCGTTAACAGGGGTCGGAACACTGAAGCTTTCTTT.

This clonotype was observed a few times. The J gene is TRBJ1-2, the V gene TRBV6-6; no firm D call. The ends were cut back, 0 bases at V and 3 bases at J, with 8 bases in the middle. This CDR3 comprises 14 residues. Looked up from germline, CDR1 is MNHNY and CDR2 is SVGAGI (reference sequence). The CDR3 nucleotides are TGTGCCAGCAGTTACTCGCCTGACGACTATGGCTACACCTTC. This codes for CASSYSPDDYGYTF.

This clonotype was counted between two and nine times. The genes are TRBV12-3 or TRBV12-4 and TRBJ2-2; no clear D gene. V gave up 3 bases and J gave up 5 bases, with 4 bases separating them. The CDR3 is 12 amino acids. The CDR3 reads CASSFTTGELFF. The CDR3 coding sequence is TGTGCCAGCAGTTTTACGACCGGGGAGCTGTTTTTT.

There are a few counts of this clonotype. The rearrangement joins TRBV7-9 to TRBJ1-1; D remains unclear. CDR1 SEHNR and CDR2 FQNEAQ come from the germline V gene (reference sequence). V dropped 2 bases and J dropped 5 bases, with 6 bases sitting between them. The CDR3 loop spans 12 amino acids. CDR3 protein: CASSLLLTEAFF. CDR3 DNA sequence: TGTGCCAGCAGCTTATTATTAACTGAAGCTTTCTTT.

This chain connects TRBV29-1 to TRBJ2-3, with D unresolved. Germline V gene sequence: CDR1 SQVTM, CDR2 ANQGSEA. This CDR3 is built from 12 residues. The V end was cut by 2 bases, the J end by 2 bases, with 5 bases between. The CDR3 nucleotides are TGCAGCGTTGAATCAAACACAGATACGCAGTATTTT. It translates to CSVESNTDTQYF.

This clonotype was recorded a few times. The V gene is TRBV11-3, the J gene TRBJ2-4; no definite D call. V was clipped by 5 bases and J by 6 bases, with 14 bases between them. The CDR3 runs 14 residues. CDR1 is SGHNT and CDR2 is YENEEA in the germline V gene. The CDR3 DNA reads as TGTGCCAGCAGCCCTGCCCGCTGGGGAAACATTCAGTACTTC. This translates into CASSPARWGNIQYF.

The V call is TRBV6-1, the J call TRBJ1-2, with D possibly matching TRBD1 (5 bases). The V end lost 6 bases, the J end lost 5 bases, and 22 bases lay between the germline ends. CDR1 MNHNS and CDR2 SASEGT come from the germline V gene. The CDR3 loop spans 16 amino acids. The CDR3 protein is CASRPQGSSTGYGYTF. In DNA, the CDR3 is TGTGCCAGCAGACCCCAGGGTTCATCCACGGGATATGGCTACACCTTC.

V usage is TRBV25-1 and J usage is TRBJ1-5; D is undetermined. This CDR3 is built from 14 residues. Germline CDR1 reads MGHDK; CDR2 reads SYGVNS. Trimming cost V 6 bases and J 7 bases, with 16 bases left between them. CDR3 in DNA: TGTGCCAGCAGGGGGTACGGGGATTGGCAGCCCCAGCATTTT. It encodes CASRGYGDWQPQHF. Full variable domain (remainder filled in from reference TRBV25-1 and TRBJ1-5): EADIYQTPRYLVIGTGKKITLECSQTMGHDKMYWYQQDPGMELHLIHYSYGVNSTEKGDLSSESTVSRIRTEHFPLTLESARPSHTSQYLCASRGYGDWQPQHFGDGTRLSIL.

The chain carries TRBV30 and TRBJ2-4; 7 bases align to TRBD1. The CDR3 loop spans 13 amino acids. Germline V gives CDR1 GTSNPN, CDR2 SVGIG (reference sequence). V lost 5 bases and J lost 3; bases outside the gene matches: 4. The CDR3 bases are TGTGCCTGGCAAGACAGGGTCAAAAACATTCAGTACTTC. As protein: CAWQDRVKNIQYF.

CDR3 sequence: CAISESGVNYEQYF. CDR3 in DNA: TGTGCCATCAGTGAGTCCGGGGTTAACTACGAGCAGTACTTC. The gene calls are TRBV10-3 and TRBJ2-7; D may be TRBD2 (5 bases). Germline-derived CDR1 and CDR2 are ENHRY and SYGVKD. V dropped 0 bases and J dropped 3 bases, with 9 bases sitting between them. This CDR3 contains 14 residues.

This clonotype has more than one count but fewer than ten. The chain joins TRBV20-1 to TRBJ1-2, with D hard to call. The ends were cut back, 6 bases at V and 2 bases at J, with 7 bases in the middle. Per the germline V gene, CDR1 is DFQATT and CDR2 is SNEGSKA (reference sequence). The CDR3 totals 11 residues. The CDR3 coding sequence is TGCAGTGCCCCACAAAACTATGGCTACACCTTC. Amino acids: CSAPQNYGYTF.

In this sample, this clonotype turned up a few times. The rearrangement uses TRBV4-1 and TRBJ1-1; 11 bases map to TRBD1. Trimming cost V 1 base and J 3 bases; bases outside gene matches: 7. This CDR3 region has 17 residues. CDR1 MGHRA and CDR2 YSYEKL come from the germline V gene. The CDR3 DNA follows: TGCGCCAGCAGCCAAGTTTATGGACAGGGGGCCGACACTGAAGCTTTCTTT. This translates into CASSQVYGQGADTEAFF.

The CDR3 is CASSYFRQTTNEKLFF. The DNA of the CDR3 is TGTGCCAGCAGTTACTTCAGACAGACAACTAATGAAAAACTGTTTTTT. J is TRBJ1-4 and V is TRBV6-5, with D possibly matching TRBD1 (5 bases). Germline CDR1 and CDR2: MNHEY and SVGAGI. CDR3 size: 16 residues. Between the trimmed V and J ends, which lost 1 base and 0 bases, there was a span of 9 bases.

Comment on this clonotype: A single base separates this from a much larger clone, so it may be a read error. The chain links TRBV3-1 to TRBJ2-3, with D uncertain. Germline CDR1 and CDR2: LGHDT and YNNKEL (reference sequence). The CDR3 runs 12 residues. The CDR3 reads CASSHIVDTRYF. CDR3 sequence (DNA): TGTGCCAGCAGCCATATCGTAGATACGCGGTATTTT.

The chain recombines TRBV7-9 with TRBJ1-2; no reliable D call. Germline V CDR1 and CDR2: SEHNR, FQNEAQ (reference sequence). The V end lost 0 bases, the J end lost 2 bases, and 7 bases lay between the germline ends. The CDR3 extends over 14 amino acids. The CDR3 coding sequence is TGTGCCAGCAGCTTAGCGTTGTTAAACTATGGCTACACCTTC. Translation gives CASSLALLNYGYTF. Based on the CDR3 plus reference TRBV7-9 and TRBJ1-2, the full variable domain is DTGVSQNPRHKITKRGQNVTFRCDPISEHNRLYWYRQTLGQGPEFLTYFQNEAQLEKSRLLSDRFSAERPKGSFSTLEIQRTEQGDSAMYLCASSLALLNYGYTFGSGTRLTVV.